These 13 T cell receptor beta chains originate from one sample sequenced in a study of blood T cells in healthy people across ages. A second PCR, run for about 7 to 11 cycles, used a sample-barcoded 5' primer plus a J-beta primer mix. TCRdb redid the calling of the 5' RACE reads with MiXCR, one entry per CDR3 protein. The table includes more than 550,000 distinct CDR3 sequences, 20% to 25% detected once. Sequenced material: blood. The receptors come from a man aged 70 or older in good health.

The CDR3 spells CSASRSGDTEAFF. The CDR3 DNA reads TGCAGTGCTAGTCGCTCGGGGGACACTGAAGCTTTCTTT. The chain links TRBV20-1 to TRBJ1-1, with D perhaps TRBD1 (5 bases). CDR1 and CDR2 (germline): DFQATT, SNEGSKA (reference sequence). V lost 3 bases, J lost 3 bases, and 11 bases lay in between. CDR3 length: 13 residues.

The CDR3 nucleotides are TGCAGTGCTAGTACCGGACCCAGCAATGAGCAGTTCTTC. Its translation is CSASTGPSNEQFF. The V and J genes are TRBV20-1 and TRBJ2-1; D is uncertain. Germline V lookup: CDR1 DFQATT, CDR2 SNEGSKA (reference sequence). The V gene lost 3 bases and the J gene lost 6 bases, with 12 bases spanning the gap. The CDR3 is made up of 13 amino acids.

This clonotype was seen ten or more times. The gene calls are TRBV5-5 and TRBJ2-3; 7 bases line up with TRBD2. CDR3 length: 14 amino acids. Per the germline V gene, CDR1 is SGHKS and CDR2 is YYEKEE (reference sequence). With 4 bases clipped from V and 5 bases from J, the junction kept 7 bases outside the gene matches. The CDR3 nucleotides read TGTGCCAGCAGCACTAGCGATTGGAGAGATACGCAGTATTTT. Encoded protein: CASSTSDWRDTQYF.

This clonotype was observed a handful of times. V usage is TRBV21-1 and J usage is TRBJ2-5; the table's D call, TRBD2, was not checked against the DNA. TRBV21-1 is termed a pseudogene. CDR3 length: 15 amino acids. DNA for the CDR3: TGTGCCAGCAGCGCAATCCCTAGCTCCCAAGAGACCCAGTACTTC. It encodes CASSAIPSSQETQYF.

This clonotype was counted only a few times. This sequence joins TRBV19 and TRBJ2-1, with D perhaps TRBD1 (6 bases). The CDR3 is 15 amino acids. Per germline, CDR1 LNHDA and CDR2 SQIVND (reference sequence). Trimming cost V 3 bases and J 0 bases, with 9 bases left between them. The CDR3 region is CASSMDRSSYNEQFF. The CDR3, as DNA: TGTGCCAGTAGTATGGACAGAAGCTCCTACAATGAGCAGTTCTTC. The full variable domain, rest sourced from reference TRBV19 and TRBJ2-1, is DGGITQSPKYLFRKEGQNVTLSCEQNLNHDAMYWYRQDPGQGLRLIYYSQIVNDFQKGDIAEGYSVSREKKESFPLTVTSAQKNPTAFYLCASSMDRSSYNEQFFGPGTRLTVL.

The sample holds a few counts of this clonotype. The CDR3 region has the DNA TGTGCCAGCAGTTACTCGCTGGGACAGGGGGCCTCCTATGGCTACACCTTC. This codes for CASSYSLGQGASYGYTF. The chain recombines TRBV6-5 with TRBJ1-2; 12 nucleotides align to TRBD1. Germline assignment: CDR1 MNHEY and CDR2 SVGAGI. The CDR3 loop spans 17 amino acids. V dropped 0 bases and J dropped 4; count of bases not matched to a gene: 6.

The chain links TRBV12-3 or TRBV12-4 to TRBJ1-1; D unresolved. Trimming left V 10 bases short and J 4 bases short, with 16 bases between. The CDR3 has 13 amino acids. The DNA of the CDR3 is TGTGCCAACAGCCGTCCAGCGGGCACTGAAGCTTTCTTT. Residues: CANSRPAGTEAFF.

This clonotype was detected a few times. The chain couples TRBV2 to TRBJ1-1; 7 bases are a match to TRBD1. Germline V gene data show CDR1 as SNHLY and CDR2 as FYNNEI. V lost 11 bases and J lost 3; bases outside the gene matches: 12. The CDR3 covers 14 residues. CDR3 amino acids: CACGRSRGDTEAFF. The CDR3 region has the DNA TGTGCCTGCGGCCGTTCCAGGGGGGACACTGAAGCTTTCTTT. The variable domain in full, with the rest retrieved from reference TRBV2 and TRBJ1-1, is EPEVTQTPSHQVTQMGQEVILRCVPISNHLYFYWYRQILGQKVEFLVSFYNNEISEKSEIFDDQFSVERPDGSNFTLKIRSTKLEDSAMYFCACGRSRGDTEAFFGQGTRLTVV.

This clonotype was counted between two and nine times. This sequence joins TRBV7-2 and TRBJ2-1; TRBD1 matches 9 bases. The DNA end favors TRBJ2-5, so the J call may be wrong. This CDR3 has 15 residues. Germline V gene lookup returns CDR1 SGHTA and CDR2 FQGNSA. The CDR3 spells CASSLTGGSFETQYF. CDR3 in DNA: TGTGCCAGCAGCTTAACAGGGGGCTCGTTTGAGACCCAGTACTTC.

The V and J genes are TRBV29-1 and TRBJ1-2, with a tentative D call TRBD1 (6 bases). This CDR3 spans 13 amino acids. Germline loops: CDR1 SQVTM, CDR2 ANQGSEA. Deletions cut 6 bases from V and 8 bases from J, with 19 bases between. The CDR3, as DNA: TGCAGCGTGGGAACTACAGGGACTCGGGGCTACACCTTC. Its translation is CSVGTTGTRGYTF. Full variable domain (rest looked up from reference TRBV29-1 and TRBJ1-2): SAVISQKPSRDICQRGTSLTIQCQVDSQVTMMFWYRQQPGQSLTLIATANQGSEATYESGFVIDKFPISRPNLTFSTLTVSNMSPEDSSIYLCSVGTTGTRGYTFGSGTRLTVV.

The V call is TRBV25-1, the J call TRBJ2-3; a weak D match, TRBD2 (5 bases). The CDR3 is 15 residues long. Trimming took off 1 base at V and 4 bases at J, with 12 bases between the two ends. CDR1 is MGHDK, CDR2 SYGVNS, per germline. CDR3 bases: TGTGCCAGCAGTGAATTTACAAAGGGAGCAGATACGCAGTATTTT. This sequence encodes CASSEFTKGADTQYF.

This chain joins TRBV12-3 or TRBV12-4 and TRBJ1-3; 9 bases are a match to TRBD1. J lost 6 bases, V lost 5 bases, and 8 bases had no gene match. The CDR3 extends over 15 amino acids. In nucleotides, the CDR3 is TGTGCCAGCAGTACCCTGACAGGGGGAAAAAACACCATATATTTT. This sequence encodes CASSTLTGGKNTIYF.

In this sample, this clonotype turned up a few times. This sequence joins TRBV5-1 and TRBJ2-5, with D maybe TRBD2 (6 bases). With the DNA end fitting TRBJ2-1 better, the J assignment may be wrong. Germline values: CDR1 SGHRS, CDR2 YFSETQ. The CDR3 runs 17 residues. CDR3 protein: CASSLGRDPIPYNEQFF. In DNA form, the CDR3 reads TGCGCCAGCAGCTTGGGGCGGGATCCCATCCCCTACAATGAGCAGTTCTTC.